Presented here are 3 T cell receptor beta chains from one specimen sequenced in a study of CD4 T cell repertoires in COVID-19. The data were produced by immunoSEQ multiplex PCR, yet TCRdb's version contains in-frame clones alone and is incomplete. The repertoire holds fewer than 850 clones, over 20% seen once, with approximately 15% in the top ten. The antigens these receptors bind are not known. CFSE-labeled cells were stimulated with autologous monocytes plus recombinant SARS-CoV-2 spike or nucleoprotein. Here the sequenced sample was central memory CD4+ T cells, cultured in vitro, taken after recovery from COVID-19. The origin of the receptors is a human donor who had COVID-19.

This clone is medium-sized by share. Distinct nucleotide sequences in the sample also encode this CDR3. The chain uses TRBV2 and TRBJ2-7, with D tentatively TRBD2 (5 bases). The CDR3 consists of 12 residues. The ends were cut back, 4 bases at V and 4 bases at J, with 8 bases in the middle. Germline CDR1 reads SNHLY; CDR2 reads FYNNEI. The CDR3 reads CASSVEGYEQYV. For the CDR3, the DNA is TGTGCCAGCAGTGTTGAGGGATACGAGCAGTACGTC.

V gene TRBV19 combines with J gene TRBJ2-7, with TRBD2 matching over 14 bases. Germline V CDR1 and CDR2: LNHDA, SQIVND (reference sequence). The CDR3 covers 15 residues. V gave up 5 bases and J gave up 4 bases; unmatched junction bases: 4. The CDR3 DNA follows: TGTGCCAGTAGTTTAGGGACTAGCGGGAGTTACGAGCAGTACGTC. This gives the protein CASSLGTSGSYEQYV.

This clone is hyperexpanded by share. Other nucleotide sequences in the sample specify the same CDR3. V is TRBV3-1 (or the pseudogene TRBV3-2) and J is TRBJ2-7; the match to TRBD1 covers 9 bases. Germline V gene lookup returns CDR1 LGHDT and CDR2 YNNKEL (reference sequence). The CDR3 extends over 14 amino acids. The V and J ends lost 4 bases and 4 bases, in that order; junction bases with no gene match: 5. In DNA form, the CDR3 reads TGTGCCAGCAGCCCGACAGGGGGTTGGTACGAGCAGTACTTC. This encodes CASSPTGGWYEQYF.